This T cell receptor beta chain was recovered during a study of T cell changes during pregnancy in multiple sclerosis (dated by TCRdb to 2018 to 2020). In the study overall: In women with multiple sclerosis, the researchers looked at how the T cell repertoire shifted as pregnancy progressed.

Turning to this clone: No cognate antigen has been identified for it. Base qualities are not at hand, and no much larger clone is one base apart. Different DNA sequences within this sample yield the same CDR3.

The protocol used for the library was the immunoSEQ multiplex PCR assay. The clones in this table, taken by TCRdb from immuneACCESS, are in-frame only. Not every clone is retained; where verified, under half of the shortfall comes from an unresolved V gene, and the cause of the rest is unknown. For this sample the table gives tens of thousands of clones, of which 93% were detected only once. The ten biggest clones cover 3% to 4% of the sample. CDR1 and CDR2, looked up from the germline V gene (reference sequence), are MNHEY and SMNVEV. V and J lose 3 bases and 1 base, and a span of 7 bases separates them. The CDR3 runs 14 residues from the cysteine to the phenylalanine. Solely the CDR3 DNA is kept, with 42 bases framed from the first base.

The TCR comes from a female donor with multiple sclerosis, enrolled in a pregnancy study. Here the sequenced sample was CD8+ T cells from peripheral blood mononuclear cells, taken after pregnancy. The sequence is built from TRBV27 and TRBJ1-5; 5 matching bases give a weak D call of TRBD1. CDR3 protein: CASSFGGSNQPQHF. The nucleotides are TGTGCCAGCAGTTTCGGGGGGAGCAATCAGCCCCAGCATTTT.